The 9 T cell receptor beta chains listed next were all sequenced from one sample in a study of cytomegalovirus exposure and HLA in healthy donors. In the PCR, 60 Vbeta and 13 Jbeta primers were used. Libraries were prepared by immunoSEQ multiplex PCR; TCRdb keeps only in-frame clonotypes and omits some of them. The sample lists 140,000 or so clones, 78% seen once, with 2% to 3% in the top ten. Sequencing input: PBMCs. These TCRs come from a young woman in good health and CMV-seropositive.

The V and J genes are TRBV11-2 and TRBJ1-2; possibly TRBD1 for D (5 bases). CDR3 length equals 15 residues. The V and J ends lost 1 base and 3 bases respectively, with 12 bases between them. Germline CDR1 reads SGHAT; CDR2 reads FQNNGV. CDR3 sequence reads: CASSLAGRAHYGYTF. The CDR3 bases are TGTGCCAGCAGCTTAGCGGGCAGGGCCCACTATGGCTACACCTTC.

The chain carries TRBV5-4 and TRBJ2-1; 8 bases are a match to TRBD2. V was clipped by 6 bases and J by 6 bases; unmatched bases: 2. This CDR3 spans 12 amino acids. CDR1 is SGHNT, CDR2 YYREEE, per germline (reference sequence). CDR3: CASNAGGNEQFF. CDR3 DNA sequence: TGTGCCAGCAATGCGGGGGGCAATGAGCAGTTCTTC.

This clone was observed a single time. The gene calls are TRBV6-1 and TRBJ2-7, with D hard to call. The germline CDR1 and CDR2 sequences are MNHNS and SASEGT. V lost 2 bases, J lost 2 bases, and 10 bases lay in between. The CDR3 covers 14 residues. This chain's CDR3 is CASSERSGTYEQYF. DNA of the CDR3: TGTGCCAGCAGTGAACGTTCAGGTACCTACGAGCAGTACTTC.

Here the CDR3 reads CASMGGDSNQPQHF. DNA for the CDR3: TGTGCCAGTATGGGGGGGGATAGCAATCAGCCCCAGCATTTT. The chain combines TRBV19 with TRBJ1-5, with D maybe TRBD1 (5 bases). The V gene's germline CDR1 is LNHDA and CDR2 SQIVND (reference sequence). The CDR3 has 14 amino acids. V was clipped by 7 bases and J by 0 bases, with 10 bases between them.

The V gene is TRBV7-2, the J gene TRBJ1-2; D is uncertain. This CDR3 spans 17 amino acids. V lost 1 base to trimming and J lost 2 bases, with 17 bases between them. The germline V gene encodes CDR1 SGHTA and CDR2 FQGNSA. CDR3 in amino acids: CASSLDGLGALNYGYTF. The CDR3 region has the DNA TGTGCCAGCAGCTTAGATGGGTTGGGCGCCCTGAACTATGGCTACACCTTC.

The rearrangement links TRBV6-1 to TRBJ2-4; D might be TRBD2 (5 bases). This CDR3 has 17 residues. The germline CDR1 and CDR2 sequences are MNHNS and SASEGT. Trimming stripped 2 bases from V and 1 base from J, with 15 bases between. CDR3 in DNA: TGTGCCAGCAGTGAAATGGGAGCCCAATGGGCCAAAAACATTCAGTACTTC. Protein: CASSEMGAQWAKNIQYF.

This chain uses TRBV4-1 with TRBJ1-5; D is perhaps TRBD1 (5 bases). The CDR3 length is 18 residues. Trimming took off 1 base at V and 0 bases at J, with 16 bases between the two ends. CDR1 and CDR2 from the germline V gene are MGHRA and YSYEKL. CDR3 sequence: CASSQVIAGLFSNQPQHF. The CDR3 region has the DNA TGCGCCAGCAGCCAAGTCATAGCAGGGCTGTTTAGCAATCAGCCCCAGCATTTT.

This sequence joins TRBV6-5 and TRBJ1-2, with TRBD1 matching over 10 bases. V lost 5 bases to trimming and J lost 8 bases; unmatched junction nucleotides: 8. The germline gives CDR1 MNHEY, CDR2 SVGAGI. The CDR3 extends over 14 amino acids. In DNA, the CDR3 is TGTGCCAGCAGTACGGGACAGGGGACTGCGGGCTACACCTTC. Its protein is CASSTGQGTAGYTF.

The chain recombines TRBV13 with TRBJ2-3; 10 bases are shared with TRBD2. J lost 3 bases, V lost 3 bases, and 6 bases had no gene match. This CDR3 region has 16 residues. Germline CDR1 reads PRHDT; CDR2 reads FYEKMQ (reference sequence). DNA of the CDR3: TGTGCCAGCAGCTTTATAGCGGGGGGCCATACAGATACGCAGTATTTT. Translating it yields CASSFIAGGHTDTQYF.